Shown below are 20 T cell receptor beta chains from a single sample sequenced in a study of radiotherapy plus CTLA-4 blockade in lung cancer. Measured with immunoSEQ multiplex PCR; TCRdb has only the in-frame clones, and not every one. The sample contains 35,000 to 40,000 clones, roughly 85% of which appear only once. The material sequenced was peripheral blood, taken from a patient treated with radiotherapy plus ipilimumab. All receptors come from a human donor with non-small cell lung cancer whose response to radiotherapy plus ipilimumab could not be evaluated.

CDR3 residues: CASSSGPGLAGAADTQYF. CDR3 sequence (DNA): TGTGCCAGCAGCTCAGGCCCGGGACTAGCGGGAGCAGCAGATACGCAGTATTTT. V and J are TRBV11-2 and TRBJ2-3; 14 bases match TRBD2. The CDR3 spans 18 residues. The germline V gene has CDR1 SGHAT and CDR2 FQNNGV. Germline trimming cut 4 bases from V and 4 bases from J; bases unmatched to any gene: 10.

In DNA form, the CDR3 reads TGTGCCAGCAGCCTGGGGACAGGGGGCCAAGACTCACCCCTCCACTTT. Protein sequence: CASSLGTGGQDSPLHF. This chain connects TRBV4-2 to TRBJ1-6; TRBD1 aligns across 12 bases. CDR1 is LGHNA, CDR2 YNFKEQ, per germline. The CDR3 has 16 amino acids. V was clipped by 4 bases and J by 10 bases; unmatched bases: 8.

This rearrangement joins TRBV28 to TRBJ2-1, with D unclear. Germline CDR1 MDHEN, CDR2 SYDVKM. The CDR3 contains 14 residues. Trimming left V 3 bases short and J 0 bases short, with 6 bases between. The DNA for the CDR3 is TGTGCCAGCAGTTTTAGGAGCTCCTACAATGAGCAGTTCTTC. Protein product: CASSFRSSYNEQFF. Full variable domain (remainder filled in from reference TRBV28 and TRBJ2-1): DVKVTQSSRYLVKRTGEKVFLECVQDMDHENMFWYRQDPGLGLRLIYFSYDVKMKEKGDIPEGYSVSREKKERFSLILESASTNQTSMYLCASSFRSSYNEQFFGPGTRLTVL.

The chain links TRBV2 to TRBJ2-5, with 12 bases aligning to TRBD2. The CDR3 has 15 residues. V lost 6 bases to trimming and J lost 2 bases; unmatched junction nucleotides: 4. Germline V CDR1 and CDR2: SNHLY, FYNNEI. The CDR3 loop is CASSRLAGGQETQYF. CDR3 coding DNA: TGTGCCAGCAGCCGGCTAGCGGGGGGGCAAGAGACCCAGTACTTC.

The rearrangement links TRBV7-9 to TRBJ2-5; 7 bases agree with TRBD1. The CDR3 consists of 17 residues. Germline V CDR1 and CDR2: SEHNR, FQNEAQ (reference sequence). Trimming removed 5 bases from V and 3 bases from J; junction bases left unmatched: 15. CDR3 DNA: TGTGCCAGCAGCGCAACCTACAGGGGAGTGACCAAAGAGACCCAGTACTTC. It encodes CASSATYRGVTKETQYF.

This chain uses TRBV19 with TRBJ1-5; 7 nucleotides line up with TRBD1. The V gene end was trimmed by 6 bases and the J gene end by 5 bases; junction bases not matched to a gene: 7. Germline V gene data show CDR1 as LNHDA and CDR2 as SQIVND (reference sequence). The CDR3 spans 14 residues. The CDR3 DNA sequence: TGTGCCAGTAGAAGGGCAGGGGGTGATCAGCCCCAGCATTTT. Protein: CASRRAGGDQPQHF.

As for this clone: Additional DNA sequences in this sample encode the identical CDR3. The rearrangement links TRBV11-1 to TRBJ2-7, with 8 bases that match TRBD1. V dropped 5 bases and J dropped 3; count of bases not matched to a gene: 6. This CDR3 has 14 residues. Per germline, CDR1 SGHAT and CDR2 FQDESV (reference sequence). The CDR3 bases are TGTGCCAGCAGCCCTAGGACAGGGAACTACGAGCAGTACTTC. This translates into CASSPRTGNYEQYF.

This chain's CDR3 is CASSFRVSGNTIYF. CDR3 coding DNA: TGTGCCAGCAGCTTTCGGGTTTCTGGAAACACCATATATTTT. The chain links TRBV5-5 to TRBJ1-3; D ambiguous. Trimming pared 2 bases from V and 1 base from J, leaving 7 bases between. The CDR3 extends over 14 amino acids. The V gene's germline CDR1 is SGHKS and CDR2 YYEKEE (reference sequence).

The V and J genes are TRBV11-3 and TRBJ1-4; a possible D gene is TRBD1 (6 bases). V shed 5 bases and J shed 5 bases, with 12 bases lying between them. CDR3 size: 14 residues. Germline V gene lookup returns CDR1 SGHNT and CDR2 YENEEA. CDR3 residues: CASSLDSDNEKLFF. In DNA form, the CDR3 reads TGTGCCAGCAGCCTGGACAGTGACAATGAAAAACTGTTTTTT.

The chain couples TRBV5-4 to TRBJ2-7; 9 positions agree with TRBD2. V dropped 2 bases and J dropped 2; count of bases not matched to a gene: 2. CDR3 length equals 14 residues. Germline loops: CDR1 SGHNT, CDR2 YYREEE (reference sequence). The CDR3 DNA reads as TGTGCCAGCAGCTTTAGGACTAGCGCCTACGAGCAGTACTTC. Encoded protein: CASSFRTSAYEQYF.

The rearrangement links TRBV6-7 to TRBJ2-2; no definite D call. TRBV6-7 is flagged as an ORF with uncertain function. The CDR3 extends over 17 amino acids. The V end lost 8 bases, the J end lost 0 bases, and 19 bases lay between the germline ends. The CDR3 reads CASSRHGFGPNTGELFF. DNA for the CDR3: TGTGCCAGCTCCCGTCACGGGTTCGGCCCGAACACCGGGGAGCTGTTTTTT.

The CDR3 sequence is CASPPNTGGPYEQYF. In DNA, the CDR3 is TGTGCCAGCCCCCCAAACACAGGGGGCCCCTACGAGCAGTACTTC. The chain links TRBV28 to TRBJ2-7; 9 bases line up with TRBD1. CDR3 size: 15 residues. V trimming: 8 bases; J trimming: 2 bases; junction bases outside the gene matches: 10. Germline V gives CDR1 MDHEN, CDR2 SYDVKM.

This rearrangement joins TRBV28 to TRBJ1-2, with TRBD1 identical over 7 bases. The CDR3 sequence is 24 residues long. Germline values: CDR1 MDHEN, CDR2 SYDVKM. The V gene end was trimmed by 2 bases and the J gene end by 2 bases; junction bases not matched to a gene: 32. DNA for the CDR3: TGTGCCAGCAGTTTACCCTCAACTATAAATACGGGCGAGCCCCTGGGACAGACAAACTATGGCTACACCTTC. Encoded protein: CASSLPSTINTGEPLGQTNYGYTF.

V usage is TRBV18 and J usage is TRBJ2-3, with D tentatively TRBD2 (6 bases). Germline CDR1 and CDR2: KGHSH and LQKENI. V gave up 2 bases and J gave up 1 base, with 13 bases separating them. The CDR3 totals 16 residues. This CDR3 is CASSPTIVAGTDTQYF. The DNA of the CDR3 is TGTGCCAGCTCACCAACCATAGTAGCGGGCACAGATACGCAGTATTTT.

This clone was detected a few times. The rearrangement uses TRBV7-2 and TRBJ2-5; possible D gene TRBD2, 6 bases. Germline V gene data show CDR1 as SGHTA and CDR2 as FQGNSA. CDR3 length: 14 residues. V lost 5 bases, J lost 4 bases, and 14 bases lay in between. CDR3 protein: CASSPGTALETQYF. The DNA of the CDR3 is TGTGCCAGCAGCCCCGGGACTGCTTTAGAGACCCAGTACTTC.

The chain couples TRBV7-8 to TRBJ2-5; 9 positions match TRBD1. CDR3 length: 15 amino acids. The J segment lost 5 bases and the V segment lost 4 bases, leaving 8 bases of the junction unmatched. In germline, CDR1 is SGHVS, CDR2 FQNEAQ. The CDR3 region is CASSSTGGIFETQYF. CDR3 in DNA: TGTGCCAGCAGCTCGACAGGGGGGATTTTTGAGACCCAGTACTTC.

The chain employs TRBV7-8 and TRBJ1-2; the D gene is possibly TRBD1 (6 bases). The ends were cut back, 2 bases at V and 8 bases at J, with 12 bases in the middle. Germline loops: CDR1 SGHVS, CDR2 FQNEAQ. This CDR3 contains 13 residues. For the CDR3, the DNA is TGTGCCAGCAGCTTAAGCGGGGGGGGCGGCTACACCTTC. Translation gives CASSLSGGGGYTF.

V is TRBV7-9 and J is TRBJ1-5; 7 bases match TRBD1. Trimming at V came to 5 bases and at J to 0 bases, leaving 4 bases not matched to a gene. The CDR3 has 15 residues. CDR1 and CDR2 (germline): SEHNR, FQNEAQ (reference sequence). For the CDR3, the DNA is TGTGCCAGCAGCCTCGGGACAGTTAGCAATCAGCCCCAGCATTTT. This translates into CASSLGTVSNQPQHF.

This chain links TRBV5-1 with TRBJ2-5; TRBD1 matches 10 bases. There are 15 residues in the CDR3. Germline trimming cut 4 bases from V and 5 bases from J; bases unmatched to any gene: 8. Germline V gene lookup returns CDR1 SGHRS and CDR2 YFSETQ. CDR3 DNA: TGCGCCAGCAGCGGGGGGACAGGGGCGTGGGAGACCCAGTACTTC. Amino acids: CASSGGTGAWETQYF.

Here the CDR3 reads CASSRRQEVGELFF. The DNA for the CDR3 is TGTGCCAGCTCCCGGAGGCAGGAAGTGGGGGAGCTGTTTTTT. J is TRBJ2-2 and V is TRBV18; TRBD2 is a possible D gene (5 bases). This CDR3 contains 14 residues. The germline V gene encodes CDR1 KGHSH and CDR2 LQKENI. Deletions cut 6 bases from V and 8 bases from J, with 16 bases between. The full variable domain, its missing parts supplied by reference TRBV18 and TRBJ2-2, is NAGVMQNPRHLVRRRGQEARLRCSPMKGHSHVYWYRQLPEEGLKFMVYLQKENIIDESGMPKERFSAEFPKEGPSILRIQQVVRGDSAAYFCASSRRQEVGELFFGEGSRLTVL.